The clone carrying this T cell receptor beta chain has ten or more counts. Patients who underwent sequencing had shown CD8+CD57+ cell expansion by flow cytometry. The use of genomic DNA as template underpinned the TCR beta VDJ and CDR3 profiling. MiXCR was run by TCRdb on the reads, yielding one entry per CDR3 protein. The table has around 160,000 distinct CDR3 sequences, roughly 43% seen once; the top ten hold about 2.8%. V lost 2 bases, J lost 0 bases, and 12 bases lay in between. The germline gives CDR1 SGDLS, CDR2 YYNGEE. The CDR3 consists of 17 residues. This specimen belongs to a study of CD8+CD57+ T cells in acquired aplastic anemia.

The genes are TRBV9 and TRBJ2-6, with D tentatively TRBD2 (5 bases). The sample comprised sorted CD4+, CD8+, or CD8+CD57+ T cells (not recorded which) from PBMCs. This clonotype originated in a human donor with aplastic anemia. CDR3 coding DNA: TGTGCCAGCAGCGTCTCCCCACGGGACTCTGGGGCCAACGTCCTGACTTTC. This sequence encodes CASSVSPRDSGANVLTF.